This is a list of T cell receptor beta chains from one sample in a study of vaccination and CD4 T cells after COVID-19. These receptors lack a known antigen. TCRdb used MiXCR to reprocess the PCR reads, holding one entry per CDR3 protein. The profile shows under 30,000 distinct CDR3 sequences, roughly two thirds of them singletons. Material: CD4+ T cells from blood, cultured in vitro, obtained after SARS-CoV-2 vaccination. The receptors originated from a human donor who received a COVID-19 vaccine. The CDR3 runs from the conserved cysteine through the conserved F or W. Each record gives: CDR3 DNA, CDR3 protein, V gene, clone size, J gene, D gene. A D gene is named only where the DNA matches it firmly. Clone size is not always given. Where it is, it says once, few, many or a class for expanded clones.

TGTGCCAGCAGTCCCGGACAGACCTATGGCTACACCTTC | CASSPGQTYGYTF | TRBV27 | . | TRBJ1-2 | .
TGTGCCAGCAGTGCCCGGACCCAGAAGTACTATGGCTACACCTTC | CASSARTQKYYGYTF | TRBV6-1 | . | TRBJ1-2 | .
TGTGCCACCAGTGATCCGAACCGGGACAGGGGCCAATATAGCAATCAGCCCCAGCATTTT | CATSDPNRDRGQYSNQPQHF | TRBV24-1 | . | TRBJ1-5 | TRBD1
TGTGCCAGCAGCATTCAGGGGGTTATCTACAATGAGCAGTTCTTC | CASSIQGVIYNEQFF | TRBV7-9 | . | TRBJ2-1 | TRBD1
TGTGCCAGCAGCAAAGTTCCCGGGACAGGGGGCTGCGAAGAGGGAAACACCATATATTTT | CASSKVPGTGGCEEGNTIYF | TRBV21-1 | few | TRBJ1-3 | .
TGCAGTGCTCCTGGCACTGCTAGCAATCAGCCCCAGCATTTT | CSAPGTASNQPQHF | TRBV20-1 | few | TRBJ1-5 | .
TGTGCCAGCAGTTCCCCGGGACAGATGTATGGCTACACCTTC | CASSSPGQMYGYTF | TRBV6-5 | . | TRBJ1-2 | TRBD1
TGTGCCAGTAGTAGCGACCGGACAGGGGGAGAGACCCAGTACTTC | CASSSDRTGGETQYF | TRBV19 | . | TRBJ2-5 | TRBD1
TGTGCCACCAGCAGAGGAGGGGTTAGCACAGATACGCAGTATTTT | CATSRGGVSTDTQYF | TRBV15 | . | TRBJ2-3 | .
TGCAGTGCTAATAAGGGGGCGCGCACAGATACGCAGTATTTT | CSANKGARTDTQYF | TRBV20-1 | few | TRBJ2-3 | TRBD1
TGCAGTGCTAGCCCACCCACGGACAGGGGGTATCGCGAGCAGTACTTC | CSASPPTDRGYREQYF | TRBV20-1 | . | TRBJ2-7 | TRBD1
TGTGCCACCAGCAGAGGAGGGGTCACGATCGAGACCCAGTACTTC | CATSRGGVTIETQYF | TRBV15 | . | TRBJ2-5 | .
TGCAGTGCCACCGACAGGGGACGGGACACTGAAGCTTTCTTT | CSATDRGRDTEAFF | TRBV20-1 | . | TRBJ1-1 | TRBD1
TGCAGTGCCGTGCGCGGGGGAGGTGACCCCTACGAGCAGTACTTC | CSAVRGGGDPYEQYF | TRBV20-1 | few | TRBJ2-7 | TRBD2
TGTGCCAGCAGTTCCCCCCGGTCTGGAGAAGGCTACACCTTC | CASSSPRSGEGYTF | TRBV6-5 | . | TRBJ1-2 | .
TGTGCCACCAGCAGAGATCGGGACAGGGTTGAGACCCAGTACTTC | CATSRDRDRVETQYF | TRBV15 | . | TRBJ2-5 | TRBD1
TGTGCCAGCAGTGCGAGCAGGGCCGAGCAGTACTTC | CASSASRAEQYF | TRBV6-1 | . | TRBJ2-7 | .
TGTGCCAGCAGGCAGGGCAATATGAACACTGAAGCTTTCTTT | CASRQGNMNTEAFF | TRBV12-3/TRBV12-4 | . | TRBJ1-1 | .
TGTGCCAGCAGCCGGGACAGGAACTATGGCTACACCTTC | CASSRDRNYGYTF | TRBV7-9 | . | TRBJ1-2 | TRBD1
TGCGCCAGCAGTGTCACCCGGGACACCAAAGGGCGCGACACTGAAGCTTTCTTT | CASSVTRDTKGRDTEAFF | TRBV10-1 | . | TRBJ1-1 | .
TGTGCCAGCAGTCCAGCGTTCGGGGAAAGCGGTCAGCCCCAGCATTTT | CASSPAFGESGQPQHF | TRBV6-1 | few | TRBJ1-5 | .
TGCAGTGCTGGGGGACTAGCGGGGATCACAGATACGCAGTATTTT | CSAGGLAGITDTQYF | TRBV20-1 | few | TRBJ2-3 | TRBD2
TGTGCCAGCAGTTTTTCCAGGGGGCTCTACAATCAGCCCCAGCATTTT | CASSFSRGLYNQPQHF | TRBV6-5 | . | TRBJ1-5 | TRBD1
TGTGCCACCAGTGGGGCCAGGGTAGGCAATCAGCCCCAGCATTTT | CATSGARVGNQPQHF | TRBV24-1 | . | TRBJ1-5 | .
TGTGCCAGCAGTGCCAGACTAGCGGGGGCTCAAGAGACCCAGTACTTC | CASSARLAGAQETQYF | TRBV6-1 | . | TRBJ2-5 | TRBD2
TGTGCCAGCAGTTACTCGTCGCAAGCCTATGGCTACACCTTC | CASSYSSQAYGYTF | TRBV6-5 | . | TRBJ1-2 | .
TGTGCCAGCAGTTTAGGGGCCAACACTGAAGCTTTCTTT | CASSLGANTEAFF | TRBV12-3/TRBV12-4 | once | TRBJ1-1 | .
TGTGCCAGCAGTGAATATTTGGGGCCGGGAGACTATGGCTACACCTTC | CASSEYLGPGDYGYTF | TRBV6-1 | . | TRBJ1-2 | .
TGTGCCAGCAGTGAAGAACGCCCGAACACTGAAGCTTTCTTT | CASSEERPNTEAFF | TRBV2 | few | TRBJ1-1 | .
TGTGCCACCAGTCCGACTAGCGGGGATCCTAAGAACACCGGGGAGCTGTTTTTT | CATSPTSGDPKNTGELFF | TRBV24-1 | . | TRBJ2-2 | TRBD2
TGTGCCAGCAAGGAACAGGGAACCACCGGGGAGCTGTTTTTT | CASKEQGTTGELFF | TRBV6-1 | . | TRBJ2-2 | .
TGTGCCAGCAGTTCGACAGGGCCTAATCAGCCCCAGCATTTT | CASSSTGPNQPQHF | TRBV6-5 | . | TRBJ1-5 | TRBD1
TGTGCCAGCAGGAGGAGCGGGGACCAAGAGACCCAGTACTTC | CASRRSGDQETQYF | TRBV10-3 | . | TRBJ2-5 | TRBD2
TGTGCCAGCAGCTTAGGTGGGGGGGTGGGGAATGAGCAGTTCTTC | CASSLGGGVGNEQFF | TRBV7-9 | once | TRBJ2-1 | TRBD2
TGTGCCAGCACCAGAACAGGGAAGAGCAATCAGCCCCAGCATTTT | CASTRTGKSNQPQHF | TRBV2 | . | TRBJ1-5 | .
TGTGCCAGTAATACAGGGTTCGGGGGCAATCAGCCCCAGCATTTT | CASNTGFGGNQPQHF | TRBV19 | . | TRBJ1-5 | .
TGTGCCACCAGTGTTGCGGGGGATGGAGAGCAGTACTTC | CATSVAGDGEQYF | TRBV24-1 | . | TRBJ2-7 | TRBD2
TGCAGTGCTACAACTCGTGGCTCCTATAATTCACCCCTCCACTTT | CSATTRGSYNSPLHF | TRBV20-1 | . | TRBJ1-6 | .
TGTGCCAGCAGCCAAGTGGGGGGCGGGGGCACCGGGGAGCTGTTTTTT | CASSQVGGGGTGELFF | TRBV4-2 | . | TRBJ2-2 | .
TGTGCCAGCAGTGTTGTAGCGGGGGATGCCTACGAGCAGTACTTC | CASSVVAGDAYEQYF | TRBV2 | . | TRBJ2-7 | TRBD2
TGTGCCACCAGTCTTTCATCCGGGACAGGGAGGGAGACCCAGTACTTC | CATSLSSGTGRETQYF | TRBV24-1 | . | TRBJ2-5 | TRBD1
TGCAGTGCGAGCCGGGGGCGGGGGAGGTACCAAGAGACCCAGTACTTC | CSASRGRGRYQETQYF | TRBV20-1 | few | TRBJ2-5 | .
TGTGCCAGCAGCTTACGTAACAAGGAGACCCAGTACTTC | CASSLRNKETQYF | TRBV7-8 | . | TRBJ2-5 | .
TGTGCCTGGAGTGTTGGGACGACAGATACGCAGTATTTT | CAWSVGTTDTQYF | TRBV30 | . | TRBJ2-3 | .
TGTGCCAGCAGCTTAGCGTATGGGGCAGCCACCGGAGGCTATGGCTACACCTTC | CASSLAYGAATGGYGYTF | TRBV7-9 | . | TRBJ1-2 | .
TGTGCCAGCAGTTACCGGCGGGGGGGCAATCAGCCCCAGCATTTT | CASSYRRGGNQPQHF | TRBV6-5 | . | TRBJ1-5 | .
TGTGCCAGCAGGGACAGGGGAAATTCACCCCTCCACTTT | CASRDRGNSPLHF | TRBV27 | few | TRBJ1-6 | TRBD1
TGTGCCAGTAGCCTCCGGGACAGGGGGACGGGGGCCAACGTCCTGACTTTC | CASSLRDRGTGANVLTF | TRBV19 | . | TRBJ2-6 | TRBD1
TGCAGTGCTGGGGACACCGGGTACGGCAGCGCTGGAGCTTTCTTT | CSAGDTGYGSAGAFF | TRBV20-1 | . | TRBJ1-1 | .
TGTGCCACCGGGGGGGACGGAAATTCACCCCTCCACTTT | CATGGDGNSPLHF | TRBV19 | . | TRBJ1-6 | .
TGTGCCTGGAGTAATGGGAACCGATTGAGATCGAATTCACCCCTCCACTTT | CAWSNGNRLRSNSPLHF | TRBV30 | . | TRBJ1-6 | .
TGTGCCAGCAGCTTATCAGGGACCAACAATGAGCAGTTCTTC | CASSLSGTNNEQFF | TRBV7-7 | . | TRBJ2-1 | .
TGTGCCAGCAGTACCACAAGACAGGGGCGGAATTCACCCCTCCACTTT | CASSTTRQGRNSPLHF | TRBV6-1 | . | TRBJ1-6 | TRBD1
TGTGCCAGTAGTATAGTTAACGGACTTTCCTATGGCTACACCTTC | CASSIVNGLSYGYTF | TRBV19 | few | TRBJ1-2 | .